Shown below are 14 T cell receptor beta chains from a single sample sequenced in a study of CD8 T cells in Susac syndrome. RNA amounts of about 0.5 to 1 ug underwent reverse transcription with random hexamers. In TCRdb, the immunoSEQ multiplex PCR reads were re-called with MiXCR into one record per CDR3 protein. Of more than 200,000 distinct CDR3 sequences listed, 85% to 95% are singletons. Material for sequencing was CD4+ T cells from PBMCs. All receptors derive from a human donor with multiple sclerosis.

The chain is built from TRBV2 and TRBJ1-2, with a tentative D call TRBD1 (6 bases). V was trimmed by 4 bases and J by 8 bases, leaving 14 bases between them. Per the germline V gene, CDR1 is SNHLY and CDR2 is FYNNEI. The CDR3 spans 13 residues. CDR3 sequence reads: CASSVIGGQGYTF. The CDR3 DNA sequence: TGTGCCAGCAGTGTAATCGGGGGGCAAGGCTACACCTTC. Full variable domain (outside the CDR3, taken from reference TRBV2 and TRBJ1-2): EPEVTQTPSHQVTQMGQEVILRCVPISNHLYFYWYRQILGQKVEFLVSFYNNEISEKSEIFDDQFSVERPDGSNFTLKIRSTKLEDSAMYFCASSVIGGQGYTFGSGTRLTVV.

This rearrangement joins TRBV2 to TRBJ2-7; D not resolved. Germline CDR1 is SNHLY and CDR2 is FYNNEI. The CDR3 is 14 residues long. V was pared by 6 bases and J by 0 bases, with 12 bases between. CDR3 region: CASRPRLDSYEQYV. The CDR3 region has the DNA TGTGCCAGCAGACCCAGGCTAGACTCCTACGAGCAGTACGTC.

This chain links TRBV12-3 or TRBV12-4 with TRBJ1-5, with a weak D call TRBD1 (5 bases). V lost 3 bases and J lost 10, with 22 bases in between. The CDR3 is 16 residues long. CDR3 DNA sequence: TGTGCCAGCAGTTTGGGGGATCAGGGATCCATCGACCCCCAGCATTTT. Translated, it gives CASSLGDQGSIDPQHF.

The chain is built from TRBV9 and TRBJ2-2; D unresolved. The CDR3 sequence is 12 residues long. Trimming pared 0 bases from V and 7 bases from J, leaving 4 bases between. The germline CDR1 and CDR2 sequences are SGDLS and YYNGEE. The CDR3 here is CASSVDGGELFF. The CDR3 DNA is TGTGCCAGCAGCGTAGATGGCGGGGAGCTGTTTTTT.

The chain carries TRBV19 and TRBJ1-2; D ambiguous. V was cut by 7 bases and J by 8 bases, with 14 bases left in between. Germline loops: CDR1 LNHDA, CDR2 SQIVND (reference sequence). The CDR3 length is 12 residues. This chain's CDR3 is CASTGELWGYTF. In nucleotides, the CDR3 is TGTGCCAGTACAGGCGAACTATGGGGCTACACCTTC.

This clonotype was observed a single time. V and J are TRBV11-2 and TRBJ2-4, with TRBD2 identical over 10 bases. V lost 0 bases and J lost 6; bases outside the gene matches: 8. Germline values: CDR1 SGHAT, CDR2 FQNNGV. This CDR3 is built from 17 residues. CDR3 DNA: TGTGCCAGCAGCTTAGACCCAGCGGGGGGGCTGTTAAACATTCAGTACTTC. This encodes CASSLDPAGGLLNIQYF.

V is TRBV29-1 and J is TRBJ2-7; no clear D. The CDR3 has 12 residues. The V end lost 7 bases, the J end lost 0 bases, and 10 bases lay between the germline ends. Germline-derived CDR1 and CDR2 are SQVTM and ANQGSEA. CDR3 sequence reads: CSANTNSYEQYF. The CDR3 nucleotides read TGCAGCGCCAACACGAACTCCTACGAGCAGTACTTC.

This chain uses TRBV19 with TRBJ2-7; the D call may be TRBD1 or TRBD2 (5 bases each). The CDR3 has 14 amino acids. Germline CDR1 and CDR2: LNHDA and SQIVND (reference sequence). V lost 1 base, J lost 3 bases, and 10 bases lay in between. DNA for the CDR3: TGTGCCAGTAGTATAGTGGGACCGTACTACGAGCAGTACTTC. It is translated as CASSIVGPYYEQYF.

The rearrangement joins TRBV28 to TRBJ1-2, with D uncertain. V was pared by 9 bases and J by 5 bases, with 19 bases between. The CDR3 runs 14 residues. Germline values: CDR1 MDHEN, CDR2 SYDVKM. CDR3: CASKDGTGRYGYTF. DNA for the CDR3: TGTGCCAGTAAGGACGGAACCGGCCGTTATGGCTACACCTTC.

This CDR3 is CASSSQRGGLEQYF. CDR3 DNA sequence: TGCGCCAGCAGCTCTCAGCGGGGGGGCCTTGAGCAGTACTTC. The chain employs TRBV4-1 and TRBJ2-7; TRBD2 matches at 10 bases. Trimming cost V 5 bases and J 7 bases; bases outside gene matches: 8. Germline loops: CDR1 MGHRA, CDR2 YSYEKL. The CDR3 runs to 14 residues.

The chain joins TRBV6-2 or TRBV6-3 to TRBJ1-1, with D possibly matching TRBD1 (5 bases). V was shortened by 5 bases and J by 4 bases, with 17 bases between the two germline ends. CDR1 and CDR2 from the germline V gene are MNHEY and SVGEGT. The CDR3 extends over 15 amino acids. In DNA, the CDR3 is TGTGCCAGCAGTCGCTGGGCCACCGGGACCACTGAAGCTTTCTTT. Amino acid sequence: CASSRWATGTTEAFF.

This sequence joins TRBV7-6 and TRBJ2-3, with a weak D call TRBD2 (5 bases). CDR1 is SGHVS and CDR2 is FNYEAQ in the germline V gene. The V gene lost 0 bases and the J gene lost 4 bases, with 17 bases spanning the gap. This CDR3 spans 17 amino acids. CDR3 loop: CASSLATLFSRADTQYF. CDR3 in DNA: TGTGCCAGCAGCTTAGCGACCCTTTTCTCGAGGGCAGATACGCAGTATTTT.

This clonotype turned up a few times. The V and J genes are TRBV4-1 and TRBJ1-5; D is perhaps TRBD1 (5 bases). Per the germline V gene, CDR1 is MGHRA and CDR2 is YSYEKL. This CDR3 contains 14 residues. Deletions cut 4 bases from V and 6 bases from J, with 13 bases between. The CDR3: CASSPWDSSQPQHF. The CDR3 region has the DNA TGCGCCAGCAGCCCGTGGGACTCAAGTCAGCCCCAGCATTTT.

The rearrangement links TRBV5-1 to TRBJ1-2, with 9 nucleotides matching TRBD1. V trimming: 4 bases; J trimming: 2 bases; junction bases outside the gene matches: 6. Germline V gene sequence: CDR1 SGHRS, CDR2 YFSETQ. This CDR3 is 15 amino acids long. The CDR3 nucleotides read TGCGCCAGCAGCGAAACAGGACAGGGGAACTATGGCTACACCTTC. It encodes CASSETGQGNYGYTF.